The 18 T cell receptor beta chains in this list originate from one sample, sequenced in a study of blood T cell repertoires in COVID-19. Measured with immunoSEQ multiplex PCR; TCRdb has only the in-frame clones, and not every one. This sample has under 250,000 clones; about nine tenths occur once, and the top ten carry about 5%. The sample was peripheral blood. These TCRs come from a woman in her forties with acute or convalescent COVID-19.

The rearrangement links TRBV10-3 to TRBJ1-5; D is perhaps TRBD1 (5 bases). There are 15 residues in the CDR3. The V and J ends lost 3 bases and 0 bases respectively, with 9 bases between them. Looked up from germline, CDR1 is ENHRY and CDR2 is SYGVKD. The CDR3 region is CAISERGSSNQPQHF. The CDR3 DNA follows: TGTGCCATCAGTGAAAGGGGCTCTAGCAATCAGCCCCAGCATTTT.

The V call is TRBV2, the J call TRBJ1-2, with 8 bases matching TRBD1. This CDR3 has 14 amino acids. Trimming cost V 8 bases and J 5 bases; bases outside gene matches: 10. The V gene's germline CDR1 is SNHLY and CDR2 FYNNEI. CDR3 in DNA: TGTGCCAGCTTATTCAGGGGGCTCGGGTATGGCTACACCTTC. Amino acid sequence: CASLFRGLGYGYTF.

V is TRBV29-1 and J is TRBJ1-1; weak D call: TRBD1 (5 bases). This CDR3 region has 13 residues. Germline lookup yields CDR1 SQVTM and CDR2 ANQGSEA. V was cut by 5 bases and J by 1 base, with 11 bases left in between. Here the CDR3 reads CSVSRQTNTEAFF. CDR3 DNA: TGCAGCGTTTCCAGACAGACGAACACTGAAGCTTTCTTT.

V usage is TRBV6-1 and J usage is TRBJ1-5; TRBD1 aligns across 7 bases. This CDR3 has 15 residues. V was clipped by 3 bases and J by 0 bases; unmatched bases: 2. Germline assignment: CDR1 MNHNS and CDR2 SASEGT. The CDR3 DNA reads TGTGCCAGCAGTGACAGGGGGTATAGCAATCAGCCCCAGCATTTT. Amino acid sequence: CASSDRGYSNQPQHF.

The chain carries TRBV10-3 and TRBJ1-6; no reliable D call. The CDR3 sequence is 12 residues long. The V and J ends lost 7 bases and 13 bases respectively, with 14 bases between them. CDR1 and CDR2 from the germline V gene are ENHRY and SYGVKD. CDR3 nucleotide sequence: TGTGCCATCAACTCCGATTACTTCCCCCTCCACTTT. Protein product: CAINSDYFPLHF.

V and J are TRBV2 and TRBJ1-4, with TRBD1 identical over 7 bases. J gave up 4 bases and V 0 bases, and 11 bases lay outside the gene matches. CDR1 is SNHLY, CDR2 FYNNEI, per germline. CDR3 size: 18 residues. This CDR3 is CASSEAFWTGGDNEKLFF. CDR3 coding DNA: TGTGCCAGCAGTGAAGCTTTTTGGACAGGTGGTGATAATGAAAAACTGTTTTTT.

The V call is TRBV7-2, the J call TRBJ1-2; D might be TRBD1 (6 bases). The germline V gene encodes CDR1 SGHTA and CDR2 FQGNSA. V gave up 7 bases and J gave up 7 bases, with 16 bases separating them. This CDR3 region has 13 residues. CDR3 loop: CASNFFWDTGYTF. The CDR3 coding sequence is TGTGCCAGCAACTTCTTCTGGGACACTGGCTACACCTTC.

This clone has only a few counts. The chain combines TRBV18 with TRBJ1-3; TRBD1 matches 9 bases. This CDR3 comprises 17 residues. Germline loops: CDR1 KGHSH, CDR2 LQKENI. The V segment lost 3 bases and the J segment 1 base; nucleotides outside the gene matches: 7. CDR3 bases: TGTGCCAGCTCACCGGGGACAGGGAAGATGTCTGGAAACACCATATATTTT. Translation: CASSPGTGKMSGNTIYF.

The chain employs TRBV21-1 and TRBJ1-4; the D call in the table, TRBD1, was not verified against the DNA. TRBV21-1 is a listed pseudogene. The CDR3 sequence is 15 residues long. The CDR3 loop reads CASSLPPGLEEKLFF. CDR3 in DNA: TGTGCCAGCAGCCTACCCCCAGGGTTAGAGGAAAAACTGTTTTTT.

The V and J genes are TRBV19 and TRBJ1-2; D might be TRBD1 (6 bases). CDR3 length equals 15 residues. Germline lookup yields CDR1 LNHDA and CDR2 SQIVND (reference sequence). Trimming left V 3 bases short and J 0 bases short, with 11 bases between. The CDR3 sequence is CASSIGQITNYGYTF. CDR3 DNA: TGTGCCAGTAGTATCGGACAGATCACTAACTATGGCTACACCTTC.

V gene TRBV11-2 combines with J gene TRBJ1-6; 11 bases fit TRBD1. Germline values: CDR1 SGHAT, CDR2 FQNNGV. The CDR3 length is 19 residues. The ends lost 2 bases at V and 1 base at J; junction bases unmatched: 7. The CDR3 nucleotides are TGTGCCAGCAGCTTAAGAAGGACAGGGGGCGAATCCTATAATTCACCCCTCCACTTT. This sequence encodes CASSLRRTGGESYNSPLHF. Full variable domain (outside the CDR3, taken from reference TRBV11-2 and TRBJ1-6): EAGVAQSPRYKIIEKRQSVAFWCNPISGHATLYWYQQILGQGPKLLIQFQNNGVVDDSQLPKDRFSAERLKGVDSTLKIQPAKLEDSAVYLCASSLRRTGGESYNSPLHFGNGTRLTVT.

The gene calls are TRBV6-5 and TRBJ1-5; 8 nucleotides line up with TRBD1. CDR3 length: 14 amino acids. The ends lost 5 bases at V and 7 bases at J; junction bases unmatched: 7. CDR1 and CDR2 (germline): MNHEY, SVGAGI. The CDR3 here is CASSRDRGIQPQHF. The CDR3 nucleotides read TGTGCCAGCAGTCGCGACAGGGGTATACAGCCCCAGCATTTT.

This rearrangement joins TRBV9 to TRBJ2-2; 7 bases are shared with TRBD1. Trimming at V came to 5 bases and at J to 3 bases, leaving 4 bases not matched to a gene. CDR3 length equals 14 residues. Germline V gene sequence: CDR1 SGDLS, CDR2 YYNGEE. The CDR3 region is CASSETGYTGELFF. As DNA, the CDR3 is TGTGCCAGCAGTGAGACAGGGTACACCGGGGAGCTGTTTTTT.

The V and J genes are TRBV6-5 and TRBJ1-2; 7 bases line up with TRBD1. There are 15 residues in the CDR3. V shed 7 bases, J shed 1 base, and the junction held 9 bases outside the gene matches. Germline V gene data show CDR1 as MNHEY and CDR2 as SVGAGI. The CDR3 nucleotides are TGTGCCAGCACCCTAAGACAGGGCTTTAACTATGGCTACACCTTC. Its protein is CASTLRQGFNYGYTF.

This chain joins TRBV12-5 and TRBJ1-2; tentative D call: TRBD1 (6 bases). The V end was cut by 1 base, the J end by 4 bases, with 13 bases between. This CDR3 spans 15 amino acids. Germline CDR1 and CDR2: LGHNT and FRNRAP. The CDR3 coding sequence is TGTGCTAGTGGTTTGGACCCCCAGGGGCTCTATGGCTACACCTTC. Translation: CASGLDPQGLYGYTF.

The V and J genes are TRBV27 and TRBJ2-3; possible D gene TRBD1, 6 bases. V lost 8 bases to trimming and J lost 2 bases, with 23 bases between them. CDR1 is MNHEY, CDR2 SMNVEV, per germline (reference sequence). The CDR3 loop spans 17 amino acids. CDR3 coding DNA: TGTGCCAGCTTAAGAACCCGATCGGCAGGGGACACAGATACGCAGTATTTT. Its protein product is CASLRTRSAGDTDTQYF.

V usage is TRBV19 and J usage is TRBJ1-2; the match to TRBD1 covers 7 bases. The V gene end was trimmed by 0 bases and the J gene end by 6 bases; junction bases not matched to a gene: 10. CDR1 is LNHDA, CDR2 SQIVND, per germline (reference sequence). This CDR3 contains 16 residues. The CDR3 region has the DNA TGTGCCAGTAGTATAGATAGGAGGGGGCGCGGTAATGGCTACACCTTC. As protein: CASSIDRRGRGNGYTF.

This clone has only a few counts. The J gene is TRBJ1-2, the V gene TRBV27; TRBD1 matches at 8 bases. CDR1 is MNHEY, CDR2 SMNVEV, per germline (reference sequence). The V gene end was trimmed by 3 bases and the J gene end by 5 bases; junction bases not matched to a gene: 8. The CDR3 has 15 amino acids. CDR3 region: CASSFGTGVGYGYTF. DNA for the CDR3: TGTGCCAGCAGTTTTGGGACAGGCGTCGGGTATGGCTACACCTTC.